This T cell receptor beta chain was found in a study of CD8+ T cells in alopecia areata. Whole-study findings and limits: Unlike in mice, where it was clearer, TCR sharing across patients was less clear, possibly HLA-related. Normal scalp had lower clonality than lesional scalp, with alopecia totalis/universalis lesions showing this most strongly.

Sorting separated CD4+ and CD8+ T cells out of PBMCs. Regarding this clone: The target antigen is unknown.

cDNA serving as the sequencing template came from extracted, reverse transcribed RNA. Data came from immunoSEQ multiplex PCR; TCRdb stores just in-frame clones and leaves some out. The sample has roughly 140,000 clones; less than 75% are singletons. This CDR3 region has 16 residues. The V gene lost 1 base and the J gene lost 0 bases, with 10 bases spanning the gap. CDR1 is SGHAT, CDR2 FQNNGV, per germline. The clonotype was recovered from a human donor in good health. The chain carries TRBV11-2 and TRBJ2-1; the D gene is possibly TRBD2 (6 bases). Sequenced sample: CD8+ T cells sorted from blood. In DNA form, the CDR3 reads TGTGCCAGCAGCTTAGGACCCGGGAGCTCCTACAATGAGCAGTTCTTC. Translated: CASSLGPGSSYNEQFF.